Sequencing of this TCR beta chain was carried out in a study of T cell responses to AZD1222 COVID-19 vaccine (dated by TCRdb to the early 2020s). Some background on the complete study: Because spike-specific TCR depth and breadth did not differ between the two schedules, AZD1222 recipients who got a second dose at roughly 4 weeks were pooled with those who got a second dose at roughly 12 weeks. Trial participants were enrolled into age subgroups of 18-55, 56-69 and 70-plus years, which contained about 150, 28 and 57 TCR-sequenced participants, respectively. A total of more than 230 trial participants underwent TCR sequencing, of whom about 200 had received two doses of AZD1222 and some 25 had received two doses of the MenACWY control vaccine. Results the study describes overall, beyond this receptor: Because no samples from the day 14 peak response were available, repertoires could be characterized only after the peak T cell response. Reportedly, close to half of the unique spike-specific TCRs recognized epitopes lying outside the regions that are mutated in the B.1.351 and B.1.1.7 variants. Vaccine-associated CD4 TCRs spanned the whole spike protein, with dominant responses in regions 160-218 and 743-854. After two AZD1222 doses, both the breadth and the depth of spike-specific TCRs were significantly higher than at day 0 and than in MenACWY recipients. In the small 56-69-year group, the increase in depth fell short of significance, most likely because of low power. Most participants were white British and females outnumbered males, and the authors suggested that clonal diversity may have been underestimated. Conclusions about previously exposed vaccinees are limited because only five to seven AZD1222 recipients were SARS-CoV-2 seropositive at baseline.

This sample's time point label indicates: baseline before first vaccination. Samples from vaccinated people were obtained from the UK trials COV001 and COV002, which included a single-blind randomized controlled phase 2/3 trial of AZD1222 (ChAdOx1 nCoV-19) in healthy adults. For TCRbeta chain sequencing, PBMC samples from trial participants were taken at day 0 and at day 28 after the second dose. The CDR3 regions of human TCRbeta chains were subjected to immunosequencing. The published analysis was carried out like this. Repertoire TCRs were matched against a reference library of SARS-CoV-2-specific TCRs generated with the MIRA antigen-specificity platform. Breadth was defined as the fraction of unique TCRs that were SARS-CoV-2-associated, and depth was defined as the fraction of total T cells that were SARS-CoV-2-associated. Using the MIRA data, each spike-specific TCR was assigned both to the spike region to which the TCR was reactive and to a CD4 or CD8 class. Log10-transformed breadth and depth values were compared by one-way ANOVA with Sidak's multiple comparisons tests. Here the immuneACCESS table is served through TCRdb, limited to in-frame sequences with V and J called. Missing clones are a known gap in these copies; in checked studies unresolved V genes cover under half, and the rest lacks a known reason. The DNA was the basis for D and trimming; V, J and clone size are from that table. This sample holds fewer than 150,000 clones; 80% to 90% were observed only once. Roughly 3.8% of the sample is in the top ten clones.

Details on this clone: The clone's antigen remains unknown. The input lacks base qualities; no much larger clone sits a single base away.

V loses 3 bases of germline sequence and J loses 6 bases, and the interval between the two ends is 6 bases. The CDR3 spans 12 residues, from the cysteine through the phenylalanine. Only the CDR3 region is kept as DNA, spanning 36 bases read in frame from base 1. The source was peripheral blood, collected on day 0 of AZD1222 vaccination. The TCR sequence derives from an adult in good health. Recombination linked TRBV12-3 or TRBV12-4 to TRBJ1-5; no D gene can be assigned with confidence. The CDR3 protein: CASSFGSQPQHF. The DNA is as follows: TGTGCCAGCAGTTTTGGGAGTCAGCCCCAGCATTTT.